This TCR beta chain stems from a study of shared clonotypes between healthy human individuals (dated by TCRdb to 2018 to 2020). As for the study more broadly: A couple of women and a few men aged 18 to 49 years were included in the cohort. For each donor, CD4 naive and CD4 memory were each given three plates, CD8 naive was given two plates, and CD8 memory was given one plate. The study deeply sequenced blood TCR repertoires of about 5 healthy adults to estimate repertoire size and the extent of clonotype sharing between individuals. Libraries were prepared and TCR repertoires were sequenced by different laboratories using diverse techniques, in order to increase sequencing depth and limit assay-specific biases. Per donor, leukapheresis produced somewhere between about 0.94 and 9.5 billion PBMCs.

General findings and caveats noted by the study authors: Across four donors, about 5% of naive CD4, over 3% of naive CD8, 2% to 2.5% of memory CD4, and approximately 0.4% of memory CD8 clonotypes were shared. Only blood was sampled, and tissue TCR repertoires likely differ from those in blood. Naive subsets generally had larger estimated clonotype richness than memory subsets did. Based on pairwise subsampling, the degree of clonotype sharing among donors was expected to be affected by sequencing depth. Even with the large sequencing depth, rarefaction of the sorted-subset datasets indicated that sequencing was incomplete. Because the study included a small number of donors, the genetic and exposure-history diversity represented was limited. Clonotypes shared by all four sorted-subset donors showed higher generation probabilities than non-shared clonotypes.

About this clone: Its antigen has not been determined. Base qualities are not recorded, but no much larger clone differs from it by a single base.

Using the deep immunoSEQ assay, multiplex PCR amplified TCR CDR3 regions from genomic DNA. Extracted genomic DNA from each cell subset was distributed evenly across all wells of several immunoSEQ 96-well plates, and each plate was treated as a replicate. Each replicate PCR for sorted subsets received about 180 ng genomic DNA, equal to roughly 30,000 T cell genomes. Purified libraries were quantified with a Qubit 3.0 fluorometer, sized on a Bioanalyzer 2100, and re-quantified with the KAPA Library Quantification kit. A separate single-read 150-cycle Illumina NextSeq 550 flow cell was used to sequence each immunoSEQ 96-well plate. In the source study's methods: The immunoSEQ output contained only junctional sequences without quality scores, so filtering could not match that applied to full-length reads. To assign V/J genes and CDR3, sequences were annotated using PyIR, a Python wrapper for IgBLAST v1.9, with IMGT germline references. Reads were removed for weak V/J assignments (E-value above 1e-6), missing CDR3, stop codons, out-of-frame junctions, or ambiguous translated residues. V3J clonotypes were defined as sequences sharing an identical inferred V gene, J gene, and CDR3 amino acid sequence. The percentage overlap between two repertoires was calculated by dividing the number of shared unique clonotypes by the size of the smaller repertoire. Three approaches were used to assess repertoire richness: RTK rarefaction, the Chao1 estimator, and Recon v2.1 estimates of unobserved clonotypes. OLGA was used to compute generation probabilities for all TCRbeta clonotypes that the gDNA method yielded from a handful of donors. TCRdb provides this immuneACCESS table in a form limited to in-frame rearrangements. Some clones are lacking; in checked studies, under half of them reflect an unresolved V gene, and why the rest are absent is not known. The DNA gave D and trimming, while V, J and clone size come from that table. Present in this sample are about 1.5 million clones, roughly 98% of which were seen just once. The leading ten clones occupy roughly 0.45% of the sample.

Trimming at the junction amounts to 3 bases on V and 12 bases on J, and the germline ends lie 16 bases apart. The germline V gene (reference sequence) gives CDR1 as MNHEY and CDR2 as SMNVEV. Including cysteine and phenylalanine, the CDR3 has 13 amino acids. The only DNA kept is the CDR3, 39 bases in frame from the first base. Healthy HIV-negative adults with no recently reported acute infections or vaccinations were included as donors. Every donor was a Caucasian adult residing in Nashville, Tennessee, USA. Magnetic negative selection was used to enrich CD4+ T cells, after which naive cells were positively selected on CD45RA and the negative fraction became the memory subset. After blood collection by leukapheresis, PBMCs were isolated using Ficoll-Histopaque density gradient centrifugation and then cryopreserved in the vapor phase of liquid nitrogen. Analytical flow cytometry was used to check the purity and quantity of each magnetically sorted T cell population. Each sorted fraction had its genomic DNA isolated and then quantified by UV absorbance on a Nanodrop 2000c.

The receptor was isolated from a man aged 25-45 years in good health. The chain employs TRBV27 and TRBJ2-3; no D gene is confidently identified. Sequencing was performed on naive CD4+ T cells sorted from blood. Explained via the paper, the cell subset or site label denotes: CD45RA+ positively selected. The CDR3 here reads CASSLPGALVQYF. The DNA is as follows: TGTGCCAGCAGTTTGCCAGGCGCTCTAGTTCAGTATTTT.